These 28 T cell receptor beta chains share one sample of origin, sequenced in a study of blood T cells in healthy people across ages. For the second PCR, which ran for about 6 to 11 cycles, a sample-barcoded 5' primer and a J-beta primer mix were used. MiXCR, run by TCRdb on the 5' RACE reads, gives a single entry per CDR3 protein. The sample yields about 1.8 million distinct CDR3 sequences, less than 50% seen once. Sequencing was done on a sample of blood. All receptors come from a woman aged 40 to 50 in good health.

This rearrangement joins TRBV27 to TRBJ2-7; TRBD1 agrees at 12 bases. This CDR3 spans 15 amino acids. Germline lookup yields CDR1 MNHEY and CDR2 SMNVEV (reference sequence). The V gene end was trimmed by 5 bases and the J gene end by 4 bases; junction bases not matched to a gene: 6. CDR3 in DNA: TGTGCCAGCAGTGCCCGGGACAGGGGGCATTACGAGCAGTACTTC. Its protein product is CASSARDRGHYEQYF.

This clonotype has more than one count but fewer than ten. The chain employs TRBV27 and TRBJ2-1; D is unclear. The germline CDR1 and CDR2 sequences are MNHEY and SMNVEV (reference sequence). CDR3 size: 14 residues. V shed 7 bases and J shed 5 bases, with 15 bases lying between them. As DNA, the CDR3 is TGTGCCAGCACCAACCTGACTTATCACAATGAGCAGTTCTTC. This sequence encodes CASTNLTYHNEQFF.

This clonotype appeared a single time. The CDR3 spells CASSSLPRTSRGTQYF. CDR3 sequence (DNA): TGTGCCAGCAGTTCCCTGCCCCGGACTAGCAGAGGGACCCAGTACTTC. V and J are TRBV6-5 and TRBJ2-5; 8 bases agree with TRBD2. Germline-derived CDR1 and CDR2 are MNHEY and SVGAGI. The CDR3 has 16 residues. V gave up 4 bases and J gave up 7 bases; unmatched junction bases: 14.

This sequence joins TRBV18 and TRBJ2-7; D perhaps matches TRBD1 (5 bases). The J call may be incorrect, as the DNA end agrees better with TRBJ2-5. CDR1 and CDR2 (germline): KGHSH, LQKENI. This CDR3 spans 15 amino acids. The CDR3 here is CASSPRTLNYETQYF. As DNA, the CDR3 is TGTGCCAGCTCACCGAGGACACTAAACTATGAGACCCAGTACTTC.

This clonotype has a handful of counts. The J gene is TRBJ2-1, the V gene TRBV4-3; 11 bases fit TRBD2. The CDR3 is made up of 18 amino acids. Per the germline V gene, CDR1 is LGHNA and CDR2 is YSLEER. The V gene end was trimmed by 0 bases and the J gene end by 6 bases; junction bases not matched to a gene: 10. The CDR3 DNA reads TGCGCCAGCAGCCAAGAGGTAGCGGGGGGGCCTCTCCGCAATGAGCAGTTCTTC. Translating it yields CASSQEVAGGPLRNEQFF.

The rearrangement joins TRBV28 to TRBJ2-7; TRBD2 matches at 13 bases. This CDR3 is 17 amino acids long. Germline-derived CDR1 and CDR2 are MDHEN and SYDVKM. V shed 6 bases and J 7 bases; nucleotides not matched to a gene: 15. CDR3 sequence (DNA): TGTGCCAGCAGACCTTGGACTAGCGGGAGCTCCTACAATGAGCAGTACTTC. Amino acid sequence: CASRPWTSGSSYNEQYF.

The chain couples TRBV5-6 to TRBJ1-2; no clear D gene. This CDR3 has 12 residues. Germline V CDR1 and CDR2: SGHDT, YYEEEE. V was cut by 3 bases and J by 7 bases, with 10 bases left in between. The CDR3: CASSSPTGGYTF. CDR3 bases: TGTGCCAGCAGCTCTCCCACTGGTGGCTACACCTTC.

The chain is built from TRBV28 and TRBJ2-1, with D maybe TRBD2 (5 bases). Germline V gene data show CDR1 as MDHEN and CDR2 as SYDVKM. The CDR3 covers 15 residues. Deletions cut 3 bases from V and 1 base from J, with 10 bases between. In DNA form, the CDR3 reads TGTGCCAGCAGTTTTCTGGGAGCGTCCTACAATGAGCAGTTCTTC. It encodes CASSFLGASYNEQFF.

This clonotype was picked up a small number of times. The chain recombines TRBV11-2 with TRBJ2-7; D is undetermined. The CDR3 runs to 14 residues. V lost 7 bases to trimming and J lost 2 bases, with 15 bases between them. The germline gives CDR1 SGHAT, CDR2 FQNNGV. CDR3 in amino acids: CASTKLGPPYEQYF. The CDR3 DNA reads TGTGCCAGCACCAAACTCGGGCCGCCCTACGAGCAGTACTTC.

This clonotype has only a few counts. This chain uses TRBV7-2 with TRBJ2-5; 16 bases are shared with TRBD2. Trimming at V came to 4 bases and at J to 5 bases, leaving 13 bases not matched to a gene. Germline loops: CDR1 SGHTA, CDR2 FQGNSA. The CDR3 runs to 19 residues. Here the CDR3 DNA reads TGTGCCAGCAGCTCGGGACTAGCGGGGGGGCTTAGGGTAATTGAGACCCAGTACTTC. The encoded protein is CASSSGLAGGLRVIETQYF.

This clonotype was recorded only once. The chain links TRBV5-1 to TRBJ2-1; 9 positions agree with TRBD2. CDR1 and CDR2 from the germline V gene are SGHRS and YFSETQ. The J segment lost 8 bases and the V segment lost 4 bases, leaving 10 bases of the junction unmatched. This CDR3 spans 15 amino acids. The CDR3 DNA reads as TGCGCCAGCAGCCGAGAGGCGGGGGGGGTTTATGAGCAGTTCTTC. It encodes CASSREAGGVYEQFF. The full variable domain, its missing parts supplied by reference TRBV5-1 and TRBJ2-1, is KAGVTQTPRYLIKTRGQQVTLSCSPISGHRSVSWYQQTPGQGLQFLFEYFSETQRNKGNFPGRFSGRQFSNSRSEMNVSTLELGDSALYLCASSREAGGVYEQFFGPGTRLTVL.

This clonotype was counted only a few times. V gene TRBV5-1 combines with J gene TRBJ2-7; the match to TRBD2 covers 7 bases. The CDR3 extends over 14 amino acids. Looked up from germline, CDR1 is SGHRS and CDR2 is YFSETQ. V was pared by 4 bases and J by 7 bases, with 11 bases of the junction left unmatched. For the CDR3, the DNA is TGCGCCAGCAGCCCGCGGGAGACGTACAATGAGCAGTACTTC. Encoded protein: CASSPRETYNEQYF.

This clonotype came up a few times. The chain carries TRBV7-2 and TRBJ2-1; 10 positions match TRBD1. Germline CDR1 and CDR2: SGHTA and FQGNSA. V was pared by 5 bases and J by 7 bases, with 8 bases of the junction left unmatched. The CDR3 extends over 15 amino acids. DNA of the CDR3: TGTGCCAGCAGCCAATTTGGACAGGGGGTGAATGAGCAGTTCTTC. Translating it yields CASSQFGQGVNEQFF.

The CDR3 spells CASSRRLTGADTQGEPGSTQYF. The CDR3 DNA reads as TGTGCCAGCAGCCGACGACTGACGGGAGCAGACACCCAAGGAGAACCGGGGTCAACGCAGTATTTT. The V and J genes are TRBV4-2 and TRBJ2-3; tentatively, D is TRBD2 (6 bases). The ends were cut back, 4 bases at V and 9 bases at J, with 41 bases in the middle. The germline CDR1 and CDR2 sequences are LGHNA and YNFKEQ. This CDR3 spans 22 amino acids.

The chain links TRBV4-1 to TRBJ2-1; D might be TRBD2 (6 bases). Trimming shortened V by 1 base and J by 0 bases, and 13 bases separated the two germline ends. The CDR3 is 17 amino acids. Germline V gene data show CDR1 as MGHRA and CDR2 as YSYEKL. The chain's CDR3 is CASSQGGVAASYNEQFF. DNA of the CDR3: TGCGCCAGCAGCCAAGGGGGAGTAGCGGCCTCCTACAATGAGCAGTTCTTC.

The chain employs TRBV6-5 and TRBJ2-7; TRBD1 agrees at 11 bases. CDR3 length: 15 amino acids. The trim removed 6 bases at V and 3 bases at J, leaving 7 bases unmatched. The germline V gene has CDR1 MNHEY and CDR2 SVGAGI. The CDR3, as DNA: TGTGCCAGCAGACCGGGACAGGGGGTGCTCTACGAGCAGTACTTC. Amino acids: CASRPGQGVLYEQYF.

This chain links TRBV18 with TRBJ2-7, with 8 positions matching TRBD2. The CDR3 is made up of 14 amino acids. With 6 bases clipped from V and 6 bases from J, the junction kept 10 bases outside the gene matches. Germline values: CDR1 KGHSH, CDR2 LQKENI. CDR3 protein: CASSQNGGAVEQYF. The CDR3 region has the DNA TGTGCCAGCTCCCAAAACGGGGGGGCCGTCGAGCAGTACTTC.

This clonotype was counted a few times. The chain recombines TRBV4-2 with TRBJ2-7; 9 nucleotides line up with TRBD2. V lost 4 bases to trimming and J lost 0 bases; unmatched junction nucleotides: 7. Germline-derived CDR1 and CDR2 are LGHNA and YNFKEQ. The CDR3 loop spans 16 amino acids. This CDR3 is CASSPSGAMSSYEQYF. The CDR3 DNA reads as TGTGCCAGCAGCCCTAGCGGGGCGATGAGCTCCTACGAGCAGTACTTC.

The rearrangement links TRBV20-1 to TRBJ2-5; 8 nucleotides line up with TRBD1. V lost 6 bases and J lost 4; bases outside the gene matches: 4. The CDR3 totals 12 residues. The germline CDR1 and CDR2 sequences are DFQATT and SNEGSKA (reference sequence). DNA of the CDR3: TGCAGTGCAAAAGGACAGGGAGAGACCCAGTACTTC. Protein sequence: CSAKGQGETQYF.

V and J are TRBV29-1 and TRBJ1-2; unclear D gene. Trimming removed 2 bases at V and 5 bases at J, with 12 bases between. The CDR3 is 13 residues long. Germline loops: CDR1 SQVTM, CDR2 ANQGSEA. The CDR3, as DNA: TGCAGCGTTGAAAGGCAGGATATGTATGGCTACACCTTC. Translating it yields CSVERQDMYGYTF.

The CDR3 here is CASSTLAGGPYGQFF. As DNA, the CDR3 is TGTGCCAGTAGTACGCTAGCGGGGGGGCCATATGGGCAGTTCTTC. The V call is TRBV19, the J call TRBJ2-1, with 12 positions matching TRBD2. In germline, CDR1 is LNHDA, CDR2 SQIVND (reference sequence). The CDR3 runs to 15 residues. J gave up 12 bases and V 4 bases, and 10 bases lay outside the gene matches. Full variable domain (outside the CDR3, taken from reference TRBV19 and TRBJ2-1): DGGITQSPKYLFRKEGQNVTLSCEQNLNHDAMYWYRQDPGQGLRLIYYSQIVNDFQKGDIAEGYSVSREKKESFPLTVTSAQKNPTAFYLCASSTLAGGPYGQFFGPGTRLTVL.

Notes on this clonotype: A much larger clone lies one base from this, so it may be a read error. The chain recombines TRBV29-1 with TRBJ2-4, with D possibly matching TRBD2 (5 bases). Germline CDR1 reads SQVTM; CDR2 reads ANQGSEA. Trimming took 4 bases from V and 6 from J, leaving 16 bases between them. The CDR3 totals 14 residues. In DNA form, the CDR3 reads TGCAGCGTTGGTAATGCAGGTGGAGGAAACATTCAGTACTTC. It yields the protein CSVGNAGGGNIQYF. Filled out from reference TRBV29-1 and TRBJ2-4, the complete variable domain reads SAVISQKPSRDICQRGTSLTIQCQVDSQVTMMFWYRQQPGQSLTLIATANQGSEATYESGFVIDKFPISRPNLTFSTLTVSNMSPEDSSIYLCSVGNAGGGNIQYFGAGTRLSVL.

A word on this clonotype: An end of the junction does not agree with germline; a read error may underlie this. The gene calls are TRBV20-1 and TRBJ2-6; a possible D gene is TRBD1 (5 bases). Germline lookup yields CDR1 DFQATT and CDR2 SNEGSKA (reference sequence). The CDR3 length is 13 residues. The CDR3 region is CSARDSGANVPTF. In DNA, the CDR3 is TGCAGTGCTAGGGATTCTGGGGCCAACGTCCCGACTTTC.

The CDR3, as DNA: TGCAGTGCTATAGATAGCGGGGGCGGGGATACGCAGTATTTT. It encodes CSAIDSGGGDTQYF. The chain links TRBV20-1 to TRBJ2-3; 9 nucleotides agree with TRBD2. J was trimmed by 6 bases and V by 4 bases; bases with no gene match: 8. Germline lookup yields CDR1 DFQATT and CDR2 SNEGSKA (reference sequence). This CDR3 region has 14 residues.

This clonotype has just a few counts. V is TRBV14 and J is TRBJ2-7, with D possibly TRBD2 on 5 matching bases. This CDR3 has 13 amino acids. From germline, CDR1 is SGHDN and CDR2 FVKESK. Trimming cost V 1 base and J 12 bases, with 16 bases left between them. CDR3: CASSQGGIQILYF. CDR3 nucleotide sequence: TGTGCCAGCAGCCAAGGAGGGATACAGATCCTGTACTTC.

This clonotype showed up just once. The chain has TRBV3-1 and TRBJ1-1; 8 bases are a match to TRBD1. Trimming cost V 3 bases and J 6 bases; bases outside gene matches: 9. Looked up from germline, CDR1 is LGHDT and CDR2 is YNNKEL (reference sequence). This CDR3 is 15 amino acids long. The CDR3 nucleotides read TGTGCCAGCAGCCATCAGGGGGCATCAATCCCTGAAGCTTTCTTT. Its translation: CASSHQGASIPEAFF.

This clonotype was recorded only once. The chain couples TRBV4-3 to TRBJ2-1; TRBD2 agrees at 7 bases. There are 17 residues in the CDR3. The V segment lost 0 bases and the J segment 10 bases; nucleotides outside the gene matches: 15. Germline CDR1 is LGHNA and CDR2 is YSLEER. CDR3 loop: CASSQDECGGTMAEQFF. In DNA form, the CDR3 reads TGCGCCAGCAGCCAAGATGAGTGCGGGGGAACAATGGCGGAGCAGTTCTTC.

V usage is TRBV4-2 and J usage is TRBJ1-6; D is ambiguous. Germline values: CDR1 LGHNA, CDR2 YNFKEQ. V lost 4 bases, J lost 10 bases, and 23 bases lay in between. CDR3 length: 17 residues. For the CDR3, the DNA is TGTGCCAGCAGCCTCGAAGACCTCAGACGCGCGTGGTCACCCCTCCACTTT. Its translation is CASSLEDLRRAWSPLHF.